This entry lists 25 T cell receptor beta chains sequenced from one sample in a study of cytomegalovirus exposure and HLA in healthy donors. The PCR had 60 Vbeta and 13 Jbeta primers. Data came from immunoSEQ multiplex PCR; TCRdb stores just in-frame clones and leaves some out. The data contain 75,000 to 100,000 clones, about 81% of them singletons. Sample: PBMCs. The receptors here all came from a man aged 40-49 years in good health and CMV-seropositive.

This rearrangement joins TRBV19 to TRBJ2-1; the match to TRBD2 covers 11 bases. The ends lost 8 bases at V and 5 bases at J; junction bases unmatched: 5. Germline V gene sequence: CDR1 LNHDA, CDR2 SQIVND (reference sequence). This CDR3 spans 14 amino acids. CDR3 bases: TGTGCCAGTGAACTAGCGGGAGTCCACAATGAGCAGTTCTTC. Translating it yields CASELAGVHNEQFF.

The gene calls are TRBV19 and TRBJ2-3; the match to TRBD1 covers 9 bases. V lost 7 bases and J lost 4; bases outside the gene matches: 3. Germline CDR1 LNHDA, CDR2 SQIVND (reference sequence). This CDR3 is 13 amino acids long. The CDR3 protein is CASKGQGPDTQYF. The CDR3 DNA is TGTGCCAGTAAGGGACAGGGCCCAGATACGCAGTATTTT.

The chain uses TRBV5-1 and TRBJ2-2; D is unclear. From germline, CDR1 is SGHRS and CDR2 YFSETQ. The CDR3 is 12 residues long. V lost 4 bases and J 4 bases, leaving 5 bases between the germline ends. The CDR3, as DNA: TGCGCCAGCAGCGAGCCCACCGGGGAGCTGTTTTTT. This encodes CASSEPTGELFF.

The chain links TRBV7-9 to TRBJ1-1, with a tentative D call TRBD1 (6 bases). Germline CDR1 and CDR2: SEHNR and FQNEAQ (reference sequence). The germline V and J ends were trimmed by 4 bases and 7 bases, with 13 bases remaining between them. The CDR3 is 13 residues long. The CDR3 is CASSYTGSGEAFF. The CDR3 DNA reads TGTGCCAGCAGCTATACAGGGTCGGGTGAAGCTTTCTTT.

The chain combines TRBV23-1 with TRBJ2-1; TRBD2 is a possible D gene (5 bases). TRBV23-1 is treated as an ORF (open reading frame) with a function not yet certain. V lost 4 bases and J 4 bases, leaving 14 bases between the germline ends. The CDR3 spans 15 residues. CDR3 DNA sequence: TGCGCCAGCAGTCCGACTAAGGAAGAGTACAATGAGCAGTTCTTC. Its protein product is CASSPTKEEYNEQFF.

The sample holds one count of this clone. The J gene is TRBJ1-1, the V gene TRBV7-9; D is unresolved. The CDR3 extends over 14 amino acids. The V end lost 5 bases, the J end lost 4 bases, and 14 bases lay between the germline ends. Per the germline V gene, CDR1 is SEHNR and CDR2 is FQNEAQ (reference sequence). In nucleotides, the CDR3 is TGTGCCAGCAGCCCCCCGGTGGTTTCCACTGAAGCTTTCTTT. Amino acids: CASSPPVVSTEAFF.

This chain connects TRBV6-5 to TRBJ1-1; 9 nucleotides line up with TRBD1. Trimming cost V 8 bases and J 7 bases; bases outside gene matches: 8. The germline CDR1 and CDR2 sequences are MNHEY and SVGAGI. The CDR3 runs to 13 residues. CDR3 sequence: CASAQGARVEAFF. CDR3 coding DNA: TGTGCCAGCGCACAGGGGGCGCGGGTTGAAGCTTTCTTT.

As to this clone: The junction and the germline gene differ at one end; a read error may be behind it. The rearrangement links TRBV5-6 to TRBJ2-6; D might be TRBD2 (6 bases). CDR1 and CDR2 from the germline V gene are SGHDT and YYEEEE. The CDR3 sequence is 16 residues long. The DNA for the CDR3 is TGTGCCAGCAGCTTGTACGGACTATCTGGGGCCAACGGCCTGACTTTC. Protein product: CASSLYGLSGANGLTF.

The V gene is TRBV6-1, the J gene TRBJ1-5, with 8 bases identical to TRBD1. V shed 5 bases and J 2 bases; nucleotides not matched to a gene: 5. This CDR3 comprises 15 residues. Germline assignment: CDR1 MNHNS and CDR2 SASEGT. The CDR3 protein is CASSPDRAGNQPQHF. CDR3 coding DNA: TGTGCCAGCAGTCCGGACAGGGCTGGCAATCAGCCCCAGCATTTT.

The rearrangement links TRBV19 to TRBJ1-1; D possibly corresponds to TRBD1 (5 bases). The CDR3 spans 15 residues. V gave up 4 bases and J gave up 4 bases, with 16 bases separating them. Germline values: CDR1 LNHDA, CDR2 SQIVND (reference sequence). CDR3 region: CASSTPKGVPTEAFF. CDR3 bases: TGTGCCAGTAGTACCCCAAAAGGGGTGCCCACTGAAGCTTTCTTT.

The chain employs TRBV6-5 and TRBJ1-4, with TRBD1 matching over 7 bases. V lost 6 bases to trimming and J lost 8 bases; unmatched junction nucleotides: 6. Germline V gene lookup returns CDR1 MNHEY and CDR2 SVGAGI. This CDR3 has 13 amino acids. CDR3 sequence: CASRGQVDEKLFF. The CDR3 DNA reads TGTGCCAGCAGAGGACAGGTCGACGAAAAACTGTTTTTT.

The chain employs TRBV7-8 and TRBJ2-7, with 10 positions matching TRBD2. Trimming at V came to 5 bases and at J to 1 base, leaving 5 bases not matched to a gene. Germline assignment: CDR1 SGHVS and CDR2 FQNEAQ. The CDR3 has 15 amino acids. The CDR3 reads CASSPASGRSYEQYF. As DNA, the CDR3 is TGTGCCAGCAGCCCTGCTAGCGGGAGATCCTACGAGCAGTACTTC.

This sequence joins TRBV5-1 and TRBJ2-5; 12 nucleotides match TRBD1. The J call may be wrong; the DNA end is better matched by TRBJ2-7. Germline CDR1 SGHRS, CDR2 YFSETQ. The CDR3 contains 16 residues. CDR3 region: CASSLLTGTGGAEQYF. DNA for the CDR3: TGCGCCAGCAGCTTGTTAACCGGGACAGGGGGCGCCGAGCAGTACTTC.

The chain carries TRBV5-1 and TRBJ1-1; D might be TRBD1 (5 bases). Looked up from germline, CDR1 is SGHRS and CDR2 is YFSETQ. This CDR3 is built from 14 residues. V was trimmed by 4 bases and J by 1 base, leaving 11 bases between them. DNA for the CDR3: TGCGCCAGCAGCCCTTCCGGGGGGAACACTGAAGCTTTCTTT. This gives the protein CASSPSGGNTEAFF.

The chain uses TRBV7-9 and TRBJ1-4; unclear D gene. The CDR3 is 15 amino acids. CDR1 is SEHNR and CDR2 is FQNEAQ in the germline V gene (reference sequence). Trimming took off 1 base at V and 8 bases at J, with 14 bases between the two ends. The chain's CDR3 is CASSLGVVAGEKLFF. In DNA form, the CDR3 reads TGTGCCAGCAGCTTAGGGGTAGTCGCGGGAGAAAAACTGTTTTTT.

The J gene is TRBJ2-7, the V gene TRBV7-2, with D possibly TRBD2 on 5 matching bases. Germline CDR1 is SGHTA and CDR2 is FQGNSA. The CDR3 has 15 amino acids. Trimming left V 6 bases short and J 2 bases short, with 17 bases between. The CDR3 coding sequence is TGTGCCAGCAGGCCAAGACTAACGGGTACCTACGAGCAGTACTTC. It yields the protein CASRPRLTGTYEQYF.

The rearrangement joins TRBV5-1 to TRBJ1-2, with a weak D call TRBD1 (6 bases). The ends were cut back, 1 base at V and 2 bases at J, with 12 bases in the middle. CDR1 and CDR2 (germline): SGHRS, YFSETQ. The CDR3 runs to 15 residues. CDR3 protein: CASSLSGGANYGYTF. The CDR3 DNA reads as TGCGCCAGCAGCTTGTCTGGGGGGGCCAACTATGGCTACACCTTC.

CDR3: CASSRDTLQFF. CDR3 bases: TGTGCCAGTAGTAGGGACACCCTGCAGTTCTTC. The chain joins TRBV19 to TRBJ2-1; D is possibly TRBD1 (6 bases). Per the germline V gene, CDR1 is LNHDA and CDR2 is SQIVND (reference sequence). V was pared by 4 bases and J by 12 bases, with 10 bases between. The CDR3 totals 11 residues.

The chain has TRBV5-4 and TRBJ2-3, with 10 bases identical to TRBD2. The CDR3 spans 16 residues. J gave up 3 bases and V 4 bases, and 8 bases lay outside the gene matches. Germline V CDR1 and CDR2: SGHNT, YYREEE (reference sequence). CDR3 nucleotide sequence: TGTGCCAGCAGCGCGCGGACTAGCGGATATACAGATACGCAGTATTTT. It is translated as CASSARTSGYTDTQYF.

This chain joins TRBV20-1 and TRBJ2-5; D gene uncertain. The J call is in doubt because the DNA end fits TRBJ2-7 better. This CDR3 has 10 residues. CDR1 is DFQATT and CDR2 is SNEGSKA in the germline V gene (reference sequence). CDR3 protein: CSASSPEQYF. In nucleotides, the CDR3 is TGCAGTGCTAGTAGTCCCGAGCAGTACTTC.

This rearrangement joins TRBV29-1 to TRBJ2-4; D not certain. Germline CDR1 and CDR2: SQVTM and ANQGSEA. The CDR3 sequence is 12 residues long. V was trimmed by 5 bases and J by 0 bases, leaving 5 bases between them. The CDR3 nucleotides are TGCAGCGTTTTACTAGCCAAAAACATTCAGTACTTC. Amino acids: CSVLLAKNIQYF.

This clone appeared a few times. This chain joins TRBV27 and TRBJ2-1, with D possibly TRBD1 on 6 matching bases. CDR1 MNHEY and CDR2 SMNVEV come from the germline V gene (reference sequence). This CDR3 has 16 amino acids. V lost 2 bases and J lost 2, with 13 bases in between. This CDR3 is CASSLGGGPTYNEQFF. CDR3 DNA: TGTGCCAGCAGTTTAGGGGGCGGTCCGACCTACAATGAGCAGTTCTTC.

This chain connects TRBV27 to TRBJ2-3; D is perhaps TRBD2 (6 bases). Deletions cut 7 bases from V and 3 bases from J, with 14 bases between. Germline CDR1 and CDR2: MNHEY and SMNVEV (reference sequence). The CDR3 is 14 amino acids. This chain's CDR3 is CASTPRGRTDTQYF. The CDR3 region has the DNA TGTGCCAGCACCCCCCGGGGGAGGACAGATACGCAGTATTTT.

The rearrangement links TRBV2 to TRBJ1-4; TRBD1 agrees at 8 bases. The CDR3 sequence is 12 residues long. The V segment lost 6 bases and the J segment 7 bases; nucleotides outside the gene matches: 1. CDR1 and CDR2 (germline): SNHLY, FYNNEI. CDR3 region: CASRDRVEKLFF. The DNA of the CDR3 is TGTGCCAGCAGGGACAGGGTTGAAAAACTGTTTTTT.

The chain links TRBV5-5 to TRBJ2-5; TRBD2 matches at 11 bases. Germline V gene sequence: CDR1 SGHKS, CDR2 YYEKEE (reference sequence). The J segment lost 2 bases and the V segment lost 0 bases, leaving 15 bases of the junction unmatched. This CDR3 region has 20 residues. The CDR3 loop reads CASSLAPTTSGSPPQETQYF. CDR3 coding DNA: TGTGCCAGCAGCTTGGCCCCCACTACTAGCGGGAGCCCCCCGCAAGAGACCCAGTACTTC.